Presented here are 13 T cell receptor beta chains from one specimen sequenced in a study of early T cells in non-severe SARS-CoV-2 infection. TCRdb reprocessed the 5' RACE reads with MiXCR, giving one entry per CDR3 protein. This sample yields roughly 34,000 distinct CDR3 sequences, of which around 7% are seen a single time; 13% belongs to the top ten. The sample in question was whole blood, obtained at baseline. Receptors were obtained from an adult who was a healthcare worker with PCR-confirmed SARS-CoV-2 infection or an uninfected control (not recorded which).

A note on this clonotype: An end of the junction differs from the germline gene, which may be a read error. This sequence joins TRBV7-6 and TRBJ2-5, with 7 positions matching TRBD1. CDR1 is SGHVS, CDR2 FNYEAQ, per germline. The CDR3 is made up of 13 amino acids. DNA for the CDR3: TGTGCCAGCAGCCAGACAGGGTTAGAGACCCTGTACTTC. It specifies CASSQTGLETLYF.

This chain connects TRBV14 to TRBJ2-2, with D perhaps TRBD2 (6 bases). Per germline, CDR1 SGHDN and CDR2 FVKESK. The V and J ends lost 4 bases and 0 bases respectively, with 15 bases between them. The CDR3 extends over 17 amino acids. CDR3 region: CASSPTRRSANTGELFF. The CDR3 DNA reads TGTGCCAGCAGCCCGACTAGGAGATCCGCGAACACCGGGGAGCTGTTTTTT.

This clonotype was picked up a small number of times. This chain connects TRBV6-5 to TRBJ1-5; maybe TRBD1 (6 bases). The V end lost 8 bases, the J end lost 2 bases, and 10 bases lay between the germline ends. This CDR3 spans 13 amino acids. Germline lookup yields CDR1 MNHEY and CDR2 SVGAGI. The CDR3 DNA sequence: TGTGCCAGCTGTCCAGGGGGCAATCAGCCCCAGCATTTT. Its translation: CASCPGGNQPQHF.

The V and J genes are TRBV28 and TRBJ2-7; tentatively, D is TRBD2 (5 bases). Trimming left V 7 bases short and J 3 bases short, with 13 bases between. Germline CDR1 reads MDHEN; CDR2 reads SYDVKM. This CDR3 is built from 13 residues. DNA for the CDR3: TGTGCCAGCATGTTACAGCGGCACTACGAGCAGTACTTC. It translates to CASMLQRHYEQYF.

A few counts support this clonotype. V usage is TRBV9 and J usage is TRBJ1-6; D is possibly TRBD1 (5 bases). Germline V gene sequence: CDR1 SGDLS, CDR2 YYNGEE. V lost 0 bases and J lost 7, with 11 bases in between. The CDR3 covers 15 residues. Here the CDR3 reads CASSVDPAGNSPLHF. The CDR3 DNA sequence: TGTGCCAGCAGCGTAGATCCGGCAGGGAATTCACCCCTCCACTTT.

This clonotype was found many times. The rearrangement joins TRBV3-1 to TRBJ2-1; possibly TRBD2 for D (5 bases). Trimming stripped 0 bases from V and 12 bases from J, with 12 bases between. The CDR3 sequence is 13 residues long. Per germline, CDR1 LGHDT and CDR2 YNNKEL (reference sequence). The CDR3 region has the DNA TGTGCCAGCAGCCAAGAGCGGTTCGGAGGGCAGTTCTTC. As protein: CASSQERFGGQFF.

V gene TRBV9 combines with J gene TRBJ2-2, with TRBD2 matching 12 bases. The length of the CDR3 is 18 residues. V trimming: 0 bases; J trimming: 7 bases; junction bases outside the gene matches: 10. Per the germline V gene, CDR1 is SGDLS and CDR2 is YYNGEE. CDR3: CASSVALAGGPHDGELFF. In DNA form, the CDR3 reads TGTGCCAGCAGCGTAGCGCTAGCGGGAGGGCCACATGACGGGGAGCTGTTTTTT.

This clonotype was picked up a small number of times. This chain uses TRBV20-1 with TRBJ2-3; D not resolved. Germline loops: CDR1 DFQATT, CDR2 SNEGSKA (reference sequence). The CDR3 runs to 12 residues. Trimming removed 0 bases at V and 8 bases at J, with 9 bases between. The CDR3: CSARDWGGTQYF. In nucleotides, the CDR3 is TGCAGTGCTAGAGATTGGGGTGGTACGCAGTATTTT.

There are a few counts of this clonotype. J is TRBJ2-5 and V is TRBV18; TRBD1 or TRBD2 may be the D gene (6 bases each). In germline, CDR1 is KGHSH, CDR2 LQKENI. The CDR3 is 13 residues long. The V gene lost 1 base and the J gene lost 7 bases, with 10 bases spanning the gap. Here the CDR3 reads CASSPQQGGTQYF. DNA of the CDR3: TGTGCCAGCTCACCACAACAGGGAGGGACCCAGTACTTC.

The V and J genes are TRBV9 and TRBJ2-3, with TRBD1 matching over 7 bases. With 4 bases clipped from V and 2 bases from J, the junction kept 7 bases outside the gene matches. The CDR3 runs 15 residues. The germline gives CDR1 SGDLS, CDR2 YYNGEE. The CDR3 spells CASSPGDRSTDTQYF. The CDR3 DNA follows: TGTGCCAGCAGCCCCGGGGACAGATCCACAGATACGCAGTATTTT.

In its sample, this clonotype was seen many times. This chain uses TRBV5-1 with TRBJ2-6; TRBD1 agrees at 9 bases. The germline V gene has CDR1 SGHRS and CDR2 YFSETQ. The junction had 10 bases not matched to a gene; V was cut back by 3 bases and J by 0 bases. The CDR3 totals 19 residues. CDR3 residues: CASSWDRDPLRSGANVLTF. In nucleotides, the CDR3 is TGCGCCAGCAGCTGGGACAGGGATCCCCTGCGCTCTGGGGCCAACGTCCTGACTTTC.

This clonotype has at least ten counts. V gene TRBV2 combines with J gene TRBJ2-3; D remains unclear. This CDR3 contains 16 residues. Trimming cost V 8 bases and J 3 bases, with 21 bases left between them. Germline CDR1 reads SNHLY; CDR2 reads FYNNEI. The DNA of the CDR3 is TGTGCCAGCTCCTTACGACTCGGAGTGGGGACAGATACGCAGTATTTT. Translating it yields CASSLRLGVGTDTQYF.

The chain is built from TRBV10-3 and TRBJ2-1; TRBD1 matches at 7 bases. Germline V gives CDR1 ENHRY, CDR2 SYGVKD. The V and J ends lost 4 bases and 0 bases, in that order; junction bases with no gene match: 6. This CDR3 spans 16 amino acids. The CDR3 nucleotides are TGTGCCATCAGTGGTATCAGGGGGAGCTCCTACAATGAGCAGTTCTTC. Protein product: CAISGIRGSSYNEQFF.